This T cell receptor beta chain was retrieved from a study of technical replicates of blood from a few donors. Generated by immunoSEQ multiplex PCR, the TCRdb table keeps only in-frame clones and is missing some. The sample holds approximately 77,000 clones, around 94% seen once. The clonotype was recovered from a human donor in good health. The sample taken for sequencing was T cells isolated from PBMCs.

The CDR3 DNA follows: TGTGCCAGCAGCCAAGCCATTAGAACAGACGGCTCCTACGAGCAGTACTTC. Translation: CASSQAIRTDGSYEQYF. The chain employs TRBV4-2 and TRBJ2-7, with D hard to call. The CDR3 is 17 residues long. V lost 1 base to trimming and J lost 0 bases, with 16 bases between them. Germline V lookup: CDR1 LGHNA, CDR2 YNFKEQ.